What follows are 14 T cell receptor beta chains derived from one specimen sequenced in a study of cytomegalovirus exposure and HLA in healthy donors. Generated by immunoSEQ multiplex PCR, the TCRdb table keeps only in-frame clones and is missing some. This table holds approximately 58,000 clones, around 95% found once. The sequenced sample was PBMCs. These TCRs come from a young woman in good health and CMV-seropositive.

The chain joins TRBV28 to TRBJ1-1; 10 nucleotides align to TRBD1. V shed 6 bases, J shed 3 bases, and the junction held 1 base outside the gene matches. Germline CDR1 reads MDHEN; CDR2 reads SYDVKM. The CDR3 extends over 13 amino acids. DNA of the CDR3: TGTGCCAGCAGGGGACAGGGGCACACTGAAGCTTTCTTT. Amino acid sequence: CASRGQGHTEAFF.

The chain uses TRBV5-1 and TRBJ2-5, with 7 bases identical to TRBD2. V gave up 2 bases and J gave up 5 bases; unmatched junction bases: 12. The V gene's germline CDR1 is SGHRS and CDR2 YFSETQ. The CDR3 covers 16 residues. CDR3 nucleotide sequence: TGCGCCAGCAGCTTAACAATTTTCGGGGGGATGGAGACCCAGTACTTC. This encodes CASSLTIFGGMETQYF.

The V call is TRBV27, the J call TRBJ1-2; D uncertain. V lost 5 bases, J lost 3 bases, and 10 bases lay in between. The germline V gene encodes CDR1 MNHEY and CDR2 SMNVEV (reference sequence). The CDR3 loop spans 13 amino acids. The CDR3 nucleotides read TGTGCCAGCAGTATAGGACTGTACTATGGCTACACCTTC. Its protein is CASSIGLYYGYTF.

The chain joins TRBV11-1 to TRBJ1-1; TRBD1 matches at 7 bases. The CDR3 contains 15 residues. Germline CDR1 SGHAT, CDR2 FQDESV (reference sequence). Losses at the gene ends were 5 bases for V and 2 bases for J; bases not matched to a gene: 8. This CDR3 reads CASSEGQPINTEAFF. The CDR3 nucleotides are TGTGCCAGCAGCGAGGGACAGCCCATCAACACTGAAGCTTTCTTT.

In DNA, the CDR3 is TGTGCCAGCAGTGGAGGCGGGGGTCGAGAGCAGTACTTC. It specifies CASSGGGGREQYF. The V call is TRBV6-1, the J call TRBJ2-7; 7 nucleotides align to TRBD2. The germline CDR1 and CDR2 sequences are MNHNS and SASEGT. V lost 4 bases to trimming and J lost 7 bases; unmatched junction nucleotides: 7. This CDR3 contains 13 residues.

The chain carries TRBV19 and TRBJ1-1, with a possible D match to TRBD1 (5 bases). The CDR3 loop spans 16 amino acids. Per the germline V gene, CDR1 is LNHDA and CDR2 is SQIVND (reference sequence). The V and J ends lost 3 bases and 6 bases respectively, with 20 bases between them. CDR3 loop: CASSIPETVGASEAFF. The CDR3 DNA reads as TGTGCCAGTAGTATCCCGGAGACAGTCGGTGCATCTGAAGCTTTCTTT.

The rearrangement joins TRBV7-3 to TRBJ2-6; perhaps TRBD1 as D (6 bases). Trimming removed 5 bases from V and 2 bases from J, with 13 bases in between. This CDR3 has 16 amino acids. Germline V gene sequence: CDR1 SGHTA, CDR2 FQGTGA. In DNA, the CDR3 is TGTGCCAGCAGCCCCGGTGGGGGCACTGGGGCCAACGTCCTGACTTTC. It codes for CASSPGGGTGANVLTF.

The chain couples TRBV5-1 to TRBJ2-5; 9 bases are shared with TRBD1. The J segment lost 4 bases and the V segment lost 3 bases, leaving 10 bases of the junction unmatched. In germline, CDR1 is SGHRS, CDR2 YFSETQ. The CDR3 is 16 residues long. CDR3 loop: CASSYWTGEAGETQYF. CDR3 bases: TGCGCCAGCAGCTACTGGACAGGGGAGGCTGGAGAGACCCAGTACTTC.

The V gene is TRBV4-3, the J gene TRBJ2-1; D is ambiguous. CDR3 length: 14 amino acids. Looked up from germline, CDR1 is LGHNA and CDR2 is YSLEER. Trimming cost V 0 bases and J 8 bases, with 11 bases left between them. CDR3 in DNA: TGCGCCAGCAGCCAAGATCTATACTCGGATGAGCAGTTCTTC. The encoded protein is CASSQDLYSDEQFF.

The CDR3 sequence: CASSPGGQGNEKLFF. CDR3 sequence (DNA): TGTGCCAGCAGCCCAGGGGGACAGGGAAATGAAAAACTGTTTTTT. The gene calls are TRBV7-2 and TRBJ1-4, with 9 bases that match TRBD1. The length of the CDR3 is 15 residues. Germline V gives CDR1 SGHTA, CDR2 FQGNSA. V shed 5 bases, J shed 5 bases, and the junction held 6 bases outside the gene matches.

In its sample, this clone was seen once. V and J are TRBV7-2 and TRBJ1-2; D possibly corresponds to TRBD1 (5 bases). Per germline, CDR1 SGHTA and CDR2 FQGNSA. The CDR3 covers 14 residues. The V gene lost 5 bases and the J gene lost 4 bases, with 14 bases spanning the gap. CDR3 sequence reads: CASSPFGTGYGYTF. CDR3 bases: TGTGCCAGCAGCCCCTTTGGGACTGGCTATGGCTACACCTTC. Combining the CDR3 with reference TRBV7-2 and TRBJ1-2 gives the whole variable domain GAGVSQSPSNKVTEKGKDVELRCDPISGHTALYWYRQSLGQGLEFLIYFQGNSAPDKSGLPSDRFSAERTGGSVSTLTIQRTQQEDSAVYLCASSPFGTGYGYTFGSGTRLTVV.

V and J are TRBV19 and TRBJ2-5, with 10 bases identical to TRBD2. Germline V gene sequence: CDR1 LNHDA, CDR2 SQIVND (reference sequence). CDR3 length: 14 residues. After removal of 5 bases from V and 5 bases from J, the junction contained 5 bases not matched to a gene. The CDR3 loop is CASSLAGDLETQYF. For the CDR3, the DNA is TGTGCCAGTAGTCTAGCGGGGGACCTGGAGACCCAGTACTTC.

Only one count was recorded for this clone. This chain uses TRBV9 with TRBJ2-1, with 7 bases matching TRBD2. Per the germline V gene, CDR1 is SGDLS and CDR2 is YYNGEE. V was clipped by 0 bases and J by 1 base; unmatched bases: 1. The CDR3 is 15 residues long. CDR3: CASSVVRGSYNEQFF. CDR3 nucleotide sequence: TGTGCCAGCAGCGTAGTGCGGGGGTCCTACAATGAGCAGTTCTTC.

The CDR3 spells CASSRAGGEPYEQYF. The CDR3 DNA reads as TGTGCCAGCAGCAGGGCGGGGGGAGAACCCTACGAGCAGTACTTC. The chain employs TRBV7-2 and TRBJ2-7; 8 positions agree with TRBD2. Looked up from germline, CDR1 is SGHTA and CDR2 is FQGNSA. V trimming: 5 bases; J trimming: 2 bases; junction bases outside the gene matches: 8. The CDR3 covers 15 residues.